The clone carrying this TCR beta chain is a singleton in its sample. This sample is part of a study of T cell changes during pregnancy in multiple sclerosis. Sequencing was performed with immunoSEQ multiplex PCR; in TCRdb, only in-frame clones are kept and a portion is missing. Of about 110,000 clones listed, about 90% are singletons. The CDR3 loop spans 14 amino acids. V gave up 7 bases and J gave up 1 base, with 13 bases separating them. From germline, CDR1 is SNHLY and CDR2 FYNNEI. The TCR comes from a female donor with multiple sclerosis, enrolled in a pregnancy study. The chain carries TRBV2 and TRBJ1-1; D call uncertain. The material was peripheral blood, obtained before pregnancy. CDR3 DNA: TGTGCCAGCATGTTTAGTCGGGGGAACACTGAAGCTTTCTTT. Its translation: CASMFSRGNTEAFF.